Listed here is a single TCR beta chain. Its antigen is not known. The data were obtained in a study of post-analysis software for immune sequencing data. Whole-study findings and limits: Controls showed significantly higher normalized Chao1 diversity than did multiple sclerosis patients. Under the F measure, samples that were prepared in one batch clustered strongly together. Compared with controls, patients had more of about 5 TRBV segments, including TRBV5-6, TRBV5-1 and TRBV20-1.

Each TCR beta cDNA library carried unique molecular identifiers. Each CDR3 protein gets one entry after TCRdb re-called the PCR reads with MiXCR. The table records about 770,000 distinct CDR3 sequences, about 45% of them present only once. V was shortened by 5 bases and J by 4 bases, with 18 bases between the two germline ends. This CDR3 has 14 residues. Germline V CDR1 and CDR2: DFQATT, SNEGSKA (reference sequence). The sequenced sample was blood. The chain carries TRBV20-1 and TRBJ2-7; D gene ambiguous. The receptor's source is a girl aged 10 to 17 with multiple sclerosis. CDR3 in DNA: TGCAGTGCTGGGTCGGACGTAGACGGGTACGAGCAGTACTTC. Translated, it gives CSAGSDVDGYEQYF.